This record covers a single T cell receptor (beta chain). Its antigen is currently unknown. Profiled with immunoSEQ multiplex PCR; TCRdb holds only in-frame clones, not every one. The table includes some 100,000 clones, roughly 87% detected once. This record belongs to a study of T cell responses to AZD1222 COVID-19 vaccine. At the level of the study: Second-dose intervals near 4 or 12 weeks were combined. Overall study results and limits: Possibly, clonal diversity was underestimated; donors were largely white British and included more females.

CDR3 length: 15 amino acids. CDR1 is SGHRS and CDR2 is YFSETQ in the germline V gene. With V trimmed by 0 bases and J by 5 bases, 6 bases remained unmatched. J is TRBJ2-7 and V is TRBV5-1, with 9 nucleotides matching TRBD1. Material: peripheral blood, obtained on day 0 of AZD1222 vaccination. The TCR sequence derives from an adult in good health. This CDR3 reads CASSLVGTGNHEQYF. CDR3 DNA: TGCGCCAGCAGCTTGGTCGGGACAGGGAACCACGAGCAGTACTTC.